These 12 T cell receptor beta chains share one sample of origin, sequenced in a study of T cells of healthy individuals. TCRdb re-derived calls from the 5' RACE reads in MiXCR, one entry per CDR3 protein. The sample carries 95,000 to 100,000 distinct CDR3 sequences, under 20% recorded once. These TCRs come from a human donor in good health.

This clonotype was counted at least ten times. The chain couples TRBV7-9 to TRBJ2-6, with unresolved D. The CDR3 consists of 16 residues. V gave up 6 bases and J gave up 2 bases, with 14 bases separating them. Looked up from germline, CDR1 is SEHNR and CDR2 is FQNEAQ (reference sequence). The CDR3 protein is CASSHLRRTGANVLTF. As DNA, the CDR3 is TGTGCCAGCAGTCACCTTAGGCGTACTGGGGCCAACGTCCTGACTTTC.

This clonotype was detected many times. This chain uses TRBV5-4 with TRBJ2-3; D gene ambiguous. Trimming stripped 7 bases from V and 2 bases from J, with 14 bases between. The CDR3 runs 14 residues. Germline V lookup: CDR1 SGHNT, CDR2 YYREEE (reference sequence). The CDR3 DNA sequence: TGTGCCAGCCACGACATCTCCCTCACAGATACGCAGTATTTT. The encoded protein is CASHDISLTDTQYF.

This clonotype was seen repeatedly, ten times or more. The chain recombines TRBV9 with TRBJ2-1; 8 bases align to TRBD1. The V gene's germline CDR1 is SGDLS and CDR2 YYNGEE. V dropped 2 bases and J dropped 3; count of bases not matched to a gene: 4. The CDR3 consists of 15 residues. The CDR3 spells CASSVVDRGYNEQFF. The CDR3 DNA reads TGTGCCAGCAGCGTGGTCGACAGGGGCTACAATGAGCAGTTCTTC.

This clonotype was counted only a few times. This sequence joins TRBV20-1 and TRBJ1-5; tentatively, D is TRBD1 (5 bases). The V end was cut by 0 bases, the J end by 7 bases, with 16 bases between. This CDR3 is built from 15 residues. Germline assignment: CDR1 DFQATT and CDR2 SNEGSKA (reference sequence). Here the CDR3 reads CSAREKSGGEQPQHF. CDR3 in DNA: TGCAGTGCTAGAGAAAAATCTGGGGGAGAACAGCCCCAGCATTTT.

This rearrangement joins TRBV5-1 to TRBJ2-5, with D perhaps given as TRBD1 or TRBD2 (5 bases each). Germline assignment: CDR1 SGHRS and CDR2 YFSETQ. Deletions cut 4 bases from V and 1 base from J, with 14 bases between. The CDR3 loop spans 15 amino acids. CDR3 DNA sequence: TGCGCCAGCAGCCGACCTACGGGGCCCCAAGAGACCCAGTACTTC. This encodes CASSRPTGPQETQYF.

This clonotype was observed a handful of times. V is TRBV10-3 and J is TRBJ2-1; D is possibly TRBD1 or TRBD2 (5 bases each). V shed 6 bases and J shed 6 bases, with 15 bases lying between them. CDR3 length equals 14 residues. Looked up from germline, CDR1 is ENHRY and CDR2 is SYGVKD. Written as DNA, the CDR3 is TGTGCCATCAGCGGACTGGGACCTTCCAATGAGCAGTTCTTC. Translation: CAISGLGPSNEQFF.

This clonotype has only a few counts. The rearrangement uses TRBV5-1 and TRBJ1-2; TRBD1 agrees at 9 bases. The CDR3 covers 14 residues. V trimming: 4 bases; J trimming: 7 bases; junction bases outside the gene matches: 8. The germline V gene encodes CDR1 SGHRS and CDR2 YFSETQ. The CDR3: CASSPDRGGFGYTF. CDR3 nucleotides: TGCGCCAGCAGCCCGGACAGGGGAGGTTTTGGCTACACCTTC.

The chain links TRBV20-1 to TRBJ2-5; no definite D call. The CDR3 runs 12 residues. Between the trimmed V and J ends, which lost 5 bases and 5 bases, there was a span of 12 bases. The germline gives CDR1 DFQATT, CDR2 SNEGSKA (reference sequence). This CDR3 reads CSAESEAETQYF. The CDR3 nucleotides are TGCAGTGCTGAGAGTGAGGCGGAGACCCAGTACTTC.

The V and J genes are TRBV10-3 and TRBJ2-1; D perhaps matches TRBD1 (5 bases). The V gene lost 4 bases and the J gene lost 9 bases, with 13 bases spanning the gap. The CDR3 has 13 amino acids. Germline CDR1 is ENHRY and CDR2 is SYGVKD. The CDR3 sequence is CAISVPLRGEQFF. DNA for the CDR3: TGTGCCATCAGTGTCCCTCTTAGGGGTGAGCAGTTCTTC.

The genes are TRBV29-1 and TRBJ2-5, with D possibly being TRBD2 (5 bases). Germline CDR1 reads SQVTM; CDR2 reads ANQGSEA. CDR3 length: 15 amino acids. V lost 6 bases and J 5 bases, leaving 22 bases between the germline ends. The CDR3: CSVFTPLERPETQYF. CDR3 DNA: TGCAGCGTCTTTACCCCCCTCGAGCGGCCCGAGACCCAGTACTTC.

This chain connects TRBV7-2 to TRBJ2-7; no reliable D call. The CDR3 extends over 16 amino acids. V was trimmed by 1 base and J by 9 bases, leaving 22 bases between them. Germline CDR1 SGHTA, CDR2 FQGNSA. CDR3 nucleotides: TGTGCCAGCAGCTTAGGGGCAGGACGAATTGGAGTAGGGCAGTACTTC. This translates into CASSLGAGRIGVGQYF.

This clonotype was observed many times. The chain couples TRBV20-1 to TRBJ1-1; no definite D call. CDR1 is DFQATT and CDR2 is SNEGSKA in the germline V gene (reference sequence). The ends were cut back, 0 bases at V and 0 bases at J, with 17 bases in the middle. CDR3 length: 17 residues. CDR3 nucleotide sequence: TGCAGTGCTAGAGATCGCCAGAGGGTTGTGGTGAACACTGAAGCTTTCTTT. It specifies CSARDRQRVVVNTEAFF.